This record looks at one TCR beta chain sequence and its context. Its antigen remains unknown. Cultured CD4+ T-cell DNA underwent Oncomine TCR Beta short-read sequencing. TCRdb analysed the PCR reads with MiXCR anew, one entry per CDR3 protein. The sample has tens of thousands of distinct CDR3 sequences; 67% are singletons. These data are taken from a study of vaccination and CD4 T cells after COVID-19. Looking at the study overall: There were six male and four female convalescents, and two of them were Hispanic.

This sample's treatment: approximately nine-day PBMC culture with coronavirus spike peptide pools or control peptides (ViraFEST assay). From negative nucleocapsid antibodies before and after vaccination, healthy vaccine recipients were shown to have had no prior SARS-CoV-2 infection. The germline V gene has CDR1 SEHNR and CDR2 FQNEAQ (reference sequence). The V end lost 2 bases, the J end lost 4 bases, and 12 bases lay between the germline ends. The CDR3 contains 15 residues. Whole-study results and caveats: The cohort comprised relatively few convalescent patients, and no early post-infection timepoints were analyzed.

The V gene is TRBV7-9, the J gene TRBJ1-3; D call uncertain. Source: CD4+ T cells from blood, cultured in vitro, taken after SARS-CoV-2 vaccination. The sequence derives from a human donor who received a COVID-19 vaccine. For the CDR3, the DNA is TGTGCCAGCAGCTTAAGTCAGGTCTCAGGAAACACCATATATTTT. This gives the protein CASSLSQVSGNTIYF.